The rows below give T cell receptor beta chains drawn from one sample of a study of PD-L1 blockade in urothelial cancer. Measured with immunoSEQ multiplex PCR; TCRdb has only the in-frame clones, and not every one. The table has around 33,000 clones, roughly 80% seen once. The sample in question was PBMCs, obtained around atezolizumab (anti-PD-L1) treatment. These receptor sequences come from a man in his sixties with urothelial cancer. CDR3s include the opening cysteine and the closing phenylalanine or tryptophan. Each record gives: clone size, D gene, V gene, J gene, CDR3 length, CDR3 protein, CDR3 DNA. A D gene is named only where the DNA matches it firmly. Clone size is given for some rows only: seen once, a few or many times, or a class if the clone is expanded.

size: .
D: TRBD1
V: TRBV2
J: TRBJ1-2
length: 15
CDR3: CASEIHRGTNYGYTF
DNA: TGTGCCAGCGAAATACACAGGGGTACGAACTATGGCTACACCTTC

size: .
D: .
V: TRBV28
J: TRBJ2-7
length: 15
CDR3: CASSPIGGSRNEQYF
DNA: TGTGCCAGCAGTCCCATTGGGGGGTCGAGGAACGAGCAGTACTTC

size: .
D: TRBD1
V: TRBV7-3
J: TRBJ1-1
length: 14
CDR3: CASSAGQGNTEAFF
DNA: TGTGCCAGCAGCGCGGGACAGGGGAACACTGAAGCTTTCTTT

size: .
D: TRBD1
V: TRBV28
J: TRBJ1-1
length: 14
CDR3: CASRRDSRNTEAFF
DNA: TGTGCCAGCAGACGGGACAGCCGGAACACTGAAGCTTTCTTT

size: .
D: .
V: TRBV28
J: TRBJ2-7
length: 16
CDR3: CASAYTGIGYSYEQYF
DNA: TGTGCCAGCGCGTACACAGGAATCGGGTACTCCTACGAGCAGTACTTC

size: once
D: .
V: TRBV7-9
J: TRBJ2-7
length: 15
CDR3: CASSLTRGPSYEQYF
DNA: TGTGCCAGCAGCCTCACCCGGGGTCCCTCCTACGAGCAGTACTTC

size: once
D: .
V: TRBV7-9
J: TRBJ1-2
length: 14
CDR3: CASSRGQSNYGYTF
DNA: TGTGCCAGCAGCCGCGGACAGTCTAACTATGGCTACACCTTC

size: .
D: TRBD2
V: TRBV28
J: TRBJ2-3
length: 20
CDR3: CASSFLGGLAGGLSTDTQYF
DNA: TGTGCCAGCAGTTTTTTAGGCGGACTAGCGGGGGGGCTAAGCACAGATACGCAGTATTTT

size: .
D: .
V: TRBV5-1
J: TRBJ1-1
length: 13
CDR3: CASSPTGNTEAFF
DNA: TGCGCCAGCAGTCCTACAGGGAACACTGAAGCTTTCTTT

size: few
D: TRBD1
V: TRBV6-1
J: TRBJ2-5
length: 13
CDR3: CASSWGQEETQYF
DNA: TGTGCCAGCAGTTGGGGACAGGAAGAGACCCAGTACTTC

size: .
D: .
V: TRBV7-2
J: TRBJ1-2
length: 16
CDR3: CASSPRGQLFGYGYTF
DNA: TGTGCCAGCAGCCCTAGGGGCCAACTCTTTGGGTATGGCTACACCTTC

size: .
D: .
V: TRBV10-3
J: TRBJ2-3
length: 16
CDR3: CAISESPGASTDTQYF
DNA: TGTGCCATCAGTGAGTCCCCCGGTGCTAGCACAGATACGCAGTATTTT

size: .
D: .
V: TRBV27
J: TRBJ2-7
length: 13
CDR3: CASSFLSSYEQYF
DNA: TGTGCCAGCAGTTTTTTGAGCTCCTACGAGCAGTACTTC

size: .
D: .
V: TRBV28
J: TRBJ2-7
length: 13
CDR3: CATLRGLGNEQYF
DNA: TGTGCCACCCTCCGGGGTCTAGGCAACGAGCAGTACTTC

size: .
D: TRBD2
V: TRBV9
J: TRBJ2-5
length: 13
CDR3: CASSVQGGETQYF
DNA: TGTGCCAGCAGCGTACAGGGAGGGGAGACCCAGTACTTC

size: .
D: TRBD2
V: TRBV5-1
J: TRBJ2-3
length: 16
CDR3: CASSLGTSGDSDTQYF
DNA: TGCGCCAGCAGCTTGGGGACTAGCGGTGACTCAGATACGCAGTATTTT

size: .
D: TRBD1
V: TRBV19
J: TRBJ2-1
length: 16
CDR3: CASSPRTGSNFNEQFF
DNA: TGTGCCAGTAGTCCGCGGACAGGGTCCAATTTCAATGAGCAGTTCTTC

size: .
D: .
V: TRBV19
J: TRBJ1-5
length: 15
CDR3: CASSKLGGGNQPQHF
DNA: TGTGCCAGTAGTAAACTCGGGGGGGGCAATCAGCCCCAGCATTTT

size: .
D: .
V: TRBV7-9
J: TRBJ2-7
length: 11
CDR3: CASSLGEKQYF
DNA: TGTGCCAGCAGCTTAGGGGAGAAGCAGTACTTC

size: .
D: TRBD1
V: TRBV28
J: TRBJ1-5
length: 16
CDR3: CASSFPRQGADQPQHF
DNA: TGTGCCAGCAGTTTCCCTAGGCAGGGGGCAGATCAGCCCCAGCATTTT

size: .
D: .
V: TRBV2
J: TRBJ2-3
length: 13
CDR3: CASSVGPTDTQYF
DNA: TGTGCCAGCAGTGTTGGCCCCACAGATACGCAGTATTTT

size: .
D: TRBD1
V: TRBV19
J: TRBJ2-7
length: 13
CDR3: CASSGTGGYEQYF
DNA: TGTGCCAGTAGTGGGACAGGGGGCTACGAGCAGTACTTC

size: .
D: .
V: TRBV28
J: TRBJ1-3
length: 14
CDR3: CASRTGLSGNTIYF
DNA: TGTGCCAGCAGAACAGGGCTCTCTGGAAACACCATATATTTT

size: .
D: TRBD1
V: TRBV9
J: TRBJ2-7
length: 13
CDR3: CASSDGTGPEQYF
DNA: TGTGCCAGCAGCGATGGGACAGGACCGGAGCAGTACTTC

size: .
D: TRBD1
V: TRBV23-1
J: TRBJ1-5
length: 19
CDR3: CASSTRDSPNFISNQPQHF
DNA: TGCGCCAGCAGTACCCGGGACAGCCCGAACTTCATTAGCAATCAGCCCCAGCATTTT

size: .
D: TRBD1
V: TRBV2
J: TRBJ2-5
length: 14
CDR3: CASSEGGQGFPQYF
DNA: TGTGCCAGCAGTGAAGGAGGACAGGGGTTTCCCCAGTACTTC

size: .
D: .
V: TRBV27
J: TRBJ1-1
length: 13
CDR3: CASSLSQGTEAFF
DNA: TGTGCCAGCAGTTTATCGCAGGGCACTGAAGCTTTCTTT

size: .
D: TRBD1
V: TRBV5-1
J: TRBJ2-7
length: 16
CDR3: CASSSSGTGAIDEQYF
DNA: TGCGCCAGCAGCTCTTCCGGGACAGGGGCGATCGACGAGCAGTACTTC

size: .
D: .
V: TRBV19
J: TRBJ2-5
length: 15
CDR3: CASSSGLDEGETQYF
DNA: TGTGCCAGTAGTTCCGGACTGGATGAAGGAGAGACCCAGTACTTC

size: .
D: TRBD1
V: TRBV6-4
J: TRBJ1-2
length: 16
CDR3: CASSDNAAQGIYGYTF
DNA: TGTGCCAGCAGTGACAATGCGGCACAGGGGATCTATGGCTACACCTTC

size: .
D: .
V: TRBV30
J: TRBJ1-6
length: 14
CDR3: CAWSVGGVNSPLHF
DNA: TGTGCCTGGTCCGTGGGGGGTGTTAATTCACCCCTCCACTTT

size: .
D: TRBD2
V: TRBV5-1
J: TRBJ2-1
length: 14
CDR3: CASSRPGGQNEQFF
DNA: TGCGCCAGCAGCAGACCGGGGGGGCAAAATGAGCAGTTCTTC

size: .
D: .
V: TRBV5-5
J: TRBJ2-2
length: 16
CDR3: CASSLTGGSSTGELFF
DNA: TGTGCCAGCAGCCTCACCGGGGGATCGTCCACCGGGGAGCTGTTTTTT

size: .
D: TRBD1
V: TRBV13
J: TRBJ1-6
length: 14
CDR3: CASSQDRGFSPLHF
DNA: TGTGCCAGCAGCCAGGACAGGGGGTTCTCACCCCTCCACTTT

size: .
D: .
V: TRBV5-6
J: TRBJ1-1
length: 14
CDR3: CASSLVTGNTEAFF
DNA: TGTGCCAGCAGCTTGGTGACAGGGAACACTGAAGCTTTCTTT

size: .
D: .
V: TRBV6-1
J: TRBJ1-4
length: 14
CDR3: CASSESWVEEKLFF
DNA: TGTGCCAGCAGTGAATCTTGGGTGGAGGAAAAACTGTTTTTT

size: few
D: .
V: TRBV30
J: TRBJ2-4
length: 13
CDR3: CAWSASVRGIQYF
DNA: TGTGCCTGGAGTGCCTCGGTTAGGGGCATTCAGTACTTC

size: few
D: .
V: TRBV9
J: TRBJ1-2
length: 13
CDR3: CASSVVSAGGYTF
DNA: TGTGCCAGCAGCGTAGTGTCGGCGGGTGGCTACACCTTC

size: .
D: TRBD2
V: TRBV28
J: TRBJ2-1
length: 14
CDR3: CASSSGGAIYEQFF
DNA: TGTGCCAGCAGTAGCGGGGGGGCTATATATGAGCAGTTCTTC

size: .
D: .
V: TRBV29-1
J: TRBJ2-7
length: 16
CDR3: CSVPGAPWGPSYEQYF
DNA: TGCAGCGTTCCCGGGGCCCCCTGGGGGCCCTCCTACGAGCAGTACTTC

size: .
D: TRBD1
V: TRBV9
J: TRBJ2-7
length: 14
CDR3: CASSVGAGGYEQYF
DNA: TGTGCCAGCAGCGTAGGGGCAGGGGGATACGAGCAGTACTTC